A single sample is the source of the 21 T cell receptor beta chains below, sequenced in a study of T cells in women clearing cervical HPV infection. The repertoire was sequenced with immunoSEQ multiplex PCR; TCRdb's copy has only in-frame clones and lacks some. This sample's clone table lists roughly 34,000 clones. What was sequenced was blood buffy coat. These receptors all stem from a woman aged 18 to 75 with a cervical HPV16 infection that either progressed to CIN3+ or cleared (not recorded which).

A word on this clone: The read terminates 3 residues before the CDR3 end, so the remaining end is supplied by the germline J gene. This chain links TRBV19 with TRBJ2-3, with 8 positions matching TRBD1. CDR1 is LNHDA, CDR2 SQIVND, per germline (reference sequence). The CDR3 spans 16 residues. The sequenced part of the CDR3 DNA is TGTGCCAGTAGTATCGGGACAGGCCTTAGCAATCAGCCG. As protein: CASSIGTGLSNQP. The full CDR3 is CASSIGTGLSNQPQYF.

Points on this clone: The read is 3 residues too short to cover the CDR3 end, so that end is filled in from the germline J gene. The chain links TRBV29-1 to TRBJ1-2; TRBD1 matches at 11 bases. This CDR3 region has 13 residues. Losses at the gene ends were 6 bases for V and 7 bases for J; bases not matched to a gene: 7. In germline, CDR1 is SQVTM, CDR2 ANQGSEA. CDR3 residues: CSVDGTGGFGYTF. The CDR3 DNA, read in part, is TGCAGCGTAGACGGGACAGGGGGATTTGGC.

As regards this clone: The CDR3 goes on 3 residues after the read ends, and that part is filled in from the germline J gene. This rearrangement joins TRBV28 to TRBJ1-3; D may be TRBD1 (5 bases). Germline-derived CDR1 and CDR2 are MDHEN and SYDVKM. V was pared by 5 bases and J by 0 bases, with 14 bases between. CDR3 length: 16 amino acids. The CDR3 sequence: CASSLLGAHSGNTIYF. The part of the CDR3 DNA that was read is TGTGCCAGCAGTCTTCTAGGGGCCCACTCTGGAAACACC.

With regard to this clone: The read terminates 3 residues ahead of where the CDR3 ends, so the germline J gene completes it. The chain recombines TRBV18 with TRBJ2-3, with D perhaps given as TRBD1 or TRBD2 (5 bases each). The CDR3 totals 12 residues. Germline V gene sequence: CDR1 KGHSH, CDR2 LQKENI. The CDR3 protein is CASSPQGETQYF. The DNA read from the CDR3 is TGTGCCAGCTCACCCCAAGGGGAGACG.

Remarks on this clone: The DNA ends 3 residues before the CDR3 does, and the rest of the CDR3 is filled in from the germline J gene. The V gene is TRBV9, the J gene TRBJ1-2; D is possibly TRBD1 (5 bases). Looked up from germline, CDR1 is SGDLS and CDR2 is YYNGEE. Trimming removed 0 bases at V and 4 bases at J, with 10 bases between. The CDR3 covers 14 residues. The CDR3 loop is CASSVVPGGYGYTF. The sequenced CDR3 bases are TGTGCCAGCAGCGTAGTCCCGGGGGGCTATGGC.

Worth noting for this clone: The observed sequence ends 3 residues before the CDR3 terminus, with the missing tail filled in from the germline J gene. V is TRBV5-4 and J is TRBJ2-2, with 7 bases that match TRBD2. This CDR3 region has 15 residues. V gave up 2 bases and J gave up 8 bases; unmatched junction bases: 9. Germline loops: CDR1 SGHNT, CDR2 YYREEE (reference sequence). CDR3 residues: CASSLGLVGVGELFF. CDR3 bases read: TGTGCCAGCAGCTTAGGACTAGTTGGCGTAGGGGAG.

On this clone itself: The read halts 3 residues ahead of the CDR3 end, with the missing end drawn from the germline J gene. This chain connects TRBV4-1 to TRBJ2-7, with a weak D call TRBD1 (6 bases). Trimming stripped 0 bases from V and 4 bases from J, with 10 bases between. Germline values: CDR1 MGHRA, CDR2 YSYEKL. The CDR3 runs 14 residues. The covered CDR3 bases are TGCGCCAGCAGCCAAGACAGGGGAACTTACGAG. This gives the protein CASSQDRGTYE. The complete CDR3 sequence is CASSQDRGTYEQYF.

With respect to this clone: The read halts 3 residues ahead of the CDR3 end, with the missing end drawn from the germline J gene. This chain joins TRBV5-1 and TRBJ2-2; TRBD1 aligns across 7 bases. Germline loops: CDR1 SGHRS, CDR2 YFSETQ. The trim removed 2 bases at V and 5 bases at J, leaving 6 bases unmatched. This CDR3 region has 15 residues. The part of the CDR3 DNA that was read is TGCGCCAGCAGCTTCACTACAGGGGTTACCGGGGAG. It specifies CASSFTTGVTGE. The CDR3, in full, reads CASSFTTGVTGELFF.

As regards this clone: The read ends 3 residues before the CDR3 terminus; that terminus is restored from the germline J gene. V gene TRBV10-3 combines with J gene TRBJ1-2; tentative D call: TRBD1 (6 bases). The germline CDR1 and CDR2 sequences are ENHRY and SYGVKD. V was pared by 5 bases and J by 4 bases, with 11 bases between. The CDR3 extends over 13 amino acids. The CDR3 sequence: CAISRQESYGYTF. The sequenced CDR3 bases are TGTGCCATCAGTAGACAGGAAAGCTATGGC.

Comment on this clone: The CDR3 end lies 3 residues beyond the end of the read and is filled in from the germline J gene. The chain employs TRBV19 and TRBJ2-4; the D gene is possibly TRBD1 (5 bases). Germline-derived CDR1 and CDR2 are LNHDA and SQIVND (reference sequence). CDR3 length: 14 amino acids. CDR3 region: CASSIPARVDGQYF. The covered CDR3 bases are TGTGCCAGTAGTATCCCGGCCAGGGTAGATGGT.

About this clone itself: The read halts 3 residues ahead of the CDR3 end, with the missing end drawn from the germline J gene. The J gene is TRBJ2-7, the V gene TRBV2; D is ambiguous. Per the germline V gene, CDR1 is SNHLY and CDR2 is FYNNEI. V was clipped by 4 bases and J by 1 base, with 11 bases between them. CDR3 length equals 14 residues. CDR3 DNA (partial): TGTGCCAGCAGTGTCAGGTTCGCATCCTACGAG. Protein product: CASSVRFASYE. The whole CDR3 sequence reads CASSVRFASYEQYF.

In the case of this clone: The read comes to an end 3 residues before the CDR3 does, leaving the germline J gene to fill in the end. V usage is TRBV23-1 and J usage is TRBJ2-1; no definite D call. TRBV23-1 is reported as an ORF; its role is uncertain. CDR3 length: 15 residues. V dropped 8 bases and J dropped 0 bases, with 14 bases sitting between them. The CDR3 bases that were read are TGCGCCAGCCCCCGCAGTCCGAGCTCCTACAATGAG. The encoded protein is CASPRSPSSYNE. The complete CDR3 protein is CASPRSPSSYNEQFF.

To note about this clone: The observed sequence ends 3 residues before the CDR3 terminus, with the missing tail filled in from the germline J gene. The chain employs TRBV3-1 (or the pseudogene TRBV3-2) and TRBJ2-2, with TRBD2 matching over 14 bases. The CDR3 runs 17 residues. The V gene end was trimmed by 7 bases and the J gene end by 4 bases; junction bases not matched to a gene: 8. Germline lookup yields CDR1 LGHDT and CDR2 YNNKEL (reference sequence). The CDR3 spells CASKGLAGAQCTGELFF. The CDR3 bases that were read are TGTGCCAGCAAGGGACTAGCGGGGGCCCAATGCACCGGGGAG.

With regard to this clone: The read falls 3 residues short of the CDR3 end, and the missing part is taken from the germline J gene. The chain uses TRBV15 and TRBJ1-4, with no clear D. Germline values: CDR1 LNHNV, CDR2 YYDKDF (reference sequence). The ends were cut back, 0 bases at V and 5 bases at J, with 13 bases in the middle. The CDR3 is 16 amino acids. The chain's CDR3 is CATSRDTSGVNEKLFF. The DNA read from the CDR3 is TGTGCCACCAGCAGAGATACCTCCGGGGTGAATGAAAAA.

In the case of this clone: Read sequence stops 3 residues before the CDR3 end, and the germline J gene provides the missing end. This chain joins TRBV20-1 and TRBJ2-2; 15 bases fit TRBD2. This CDR3 has 18 amino acids. V lost 0 bases and J lost 5; bases outside the gene matches: 7. Germline values: CDR1 DFQATT, CDR2 SNEGSKA (reference sequence). CDR3 bases read: TGCAGTGCTAGAGATGGACTAGCGGGGGGGCCGGGGACCGGGGAG. This gives the protein CSARDGLAGGPGTGE. In full, the CDR3 is CSARDGLAGGPGTGELFF.

Of note for this clone: The read gets to within 3 residues of the CDR3 end, and the germline J gene fills in the rest. The chain carries TRBV2 and TRBJ1-5, with a possible D match to TRBD1 (6 bases). There are 15 residues in the CDR3. Germline CDR1 is SNHLY and CDR2 is FYNNEI. The V end lost 8 bases, the J end lost 6 bases, and 20 bases lay between the germline ends. The CDR3 spells CASGGLASGSQPQHF. Incomplete CDR3 DNA: TGTGCCAGCGGGGGCCTGGCATCGGGTTCTCAGCCC.

As to this clone: The CDR3 goes on 3 residues after the read ends, and that part is filled in from the germline J gene. V and J are TRBV7-2 and TRBJ1-2; 9 positions match TRBD1. CDR1 SGHTA and CDR2 FQGNSA come from the germline V gene. The CDR3 length is 16 residues. The part of the CDR3 DNA that was read is TGTGCCAGCAGCTTAGCGTTGGGACAGGGCACTAGCGAC. This gives the protein CASSLALGQGTSD. The full CDR3 protein is CASSLALGQGTSDYTF. Filled out from reference TRBV7-2 and TRBJ1-2, the complete variable domain reads GAGVSQSPSNKVTEKGKDVELRCDPISGHTALYWYRQSLGQGLEFLIYFQGNSAPDKSGLPSDRFSAERTGGSVSTLTIQRTQQEDSAVYLCASSLALGQGTSDYTFGSGTRLTVV.

About this clone: The read gets to within 3 residues of the CDR3 end, and the germline J gene fills in the rest. The V call is TRBV10-1, the J call TRBJ2-5; 11 bases line up with TRBD2. The germline gives CDR1 WNHNN, CDR2 SYGVQD (reference sequence). CDR3 length: 14 residues. The ends lost 7 bases at V and 3 bases at J; junction bases unmatched: 4. The sequenced CDR3 bases are TGCGCCAGCACTAAGACTAGCGGGGAAGAGACC. This translates into CASTKTSGEET. The entire CDR3 reads CASTKTSGEETQYF.

A remark on this clone: Read data end 3 residues before the CDR3 end; the end is taken from the germline J gene. V and J are TRBV19 and TRBJ2-5; TRBD1 matches 7 bases. The CDR3 totals 15 residues. The germline V gene has CDR1 LNHDA and CDR2 SQIVND (reference sequence). Trimming removed 4 bases from V and 2 bases from J; junction bases left unmatched: 7. This chain's CDR3 is CASSTQRQGQETQYF. CDR3 DNA, as far as it was read: TGTGCCAGTAGTACGCAACGACAGGGACAAGAGACC. Complete variable domain (other parts from reference TRBV19 and TRBJ2-5): DGGITQSPKYLFRKEGQNVTLSCEQNLNHDAMYWYRQDPGQGLRLIYYSQIVNDFQKGDIAEGYSVSREKKESFPLTVTSAQKNPTAFYLCASSTQRQGQETQYFGPGTRLLVL.

Turning to this clone: The read halts 3 residues ahead of the CDR3 end, with the missing end drawn from the germline J gene. The chain employs TRBV4-1 and TRBJ2-7; 9 positions match TRBD2. CDR1 MGHRA and CDR2 YSYEKL come from the germline V gene. The V segment lost 1 base and the J segment 4 bases; nucleotides outside the gene matches: 5. The CDR3 is 15 residues long. CDR3: CASSQAGTSLYEQYF. The CDR3 DNA, read in part, is TGCGCCAGCAGCCAAGCCGGGACTAGCCTTTACGAG.

Its frequency marks this clone as medium-sized (0.01 to 0.1%). The read ends 3 residues early relative to the CDR3; the germline J gene fills the gap. The chain carries TRBV30 and TRBJ2-7; D ambiguous. The CDR3 has 13 residues. Trimming left V 0 bases short and J 3 bases short, with 9 bases between. CDR1 is GTSNPN, CDR2 SVGIG, per germline (reference sequence). The CDR3 is CAWSVLSSYEQYF. Partial CDR3 DNA: TGTGCCTGGAGTGTACTTAGCAGCTACGAG.